The clone carrying this TCR beta chain has ten or more counts. This specimen belongs to a study of identical twins. After template switching added a universal primer site, the resulting cDNA carried unique molecular identifiers. TCRdb re-analysed the 5' RACE reads in MiXCR, keeping a single row per CDR3 protein. The sample has hundreds of thousands of distinct CDR3 sequences; around 6.1% are singletons. V gave up 4 bases and J gave up 4 bases; unmatched junction bases: 11. CDR1 and CDR2 (germline): DFQATT, SNEGSKA (reference sequence). The CDR3 consists of 17 residues. Sequenced sample: naive T cells sorted from blood. The rearrangement links TRBV20-1 to TRBJ2-5, with TRBD2 matching over 14 bases. The sequence derives from a man aged 18-30 years in good health. The CDR3 here is CSATTSGRAGNLETQYF. In DNA form, the CDR3 reads TGCAGTGCTACGACTAGCGGGAGGGCTGGAAATCTAGAGACCCAGTACTTC.